The next 6 T cell receptor beta chains were all read from a single sample in a study of identical twins. Each CDR3 protein gets one entry after TCRdb re-called the 5' RACE reads with MiXCR. This table has 750,000 to 950,000 distinct CDR3 sequences, more than 9% appearing once. This same sample was also taken into another study, of yellow fever vaccine responses in identical twins.

The sample was PBMCs. The receptors here all came from a woman between 18 and 29 years old in good health.

This clonotype showed up many times. V gene TRBV27 combines with J gene TRBJ1-1; D is undetermined. The V end lost 3 bases, the J end lost 1 base, and 9 bases lay between the germline ends. Germline assignment: CDR1 MNHEY and CDR2 SMNVEV (reference sequence). The CDR3 length is 14 residues. CDR3 sequence reads: CASSFGPRNTEAFF. In DNA form, the CDR3 reads TGTGCCAGCAGTTTTGGTCCGAGGAACACTGAAGCTTTCTTT.

The chain joins TRBV11-2 to TRBJ2-7; D remains unclear. The V gene lost 1 base and the J gene lost 1 base, with 2 bases spanning the gap. Per germline, CDR1 SGHAT and CDR2 FQNNGV. The CDR3 contains 12 residues. CDR3 residues: CASSLVSYEQYV. CDR3 nucleotide sequence: TGTGCCAGCAGCTTAGTGTCCTACGAGCAGTACGTC.

This chain uses TRBV11-2 with TRBJ2-1; D is unresolved. The CDR3 spans 13 residues. Deletions cut 6 bases from V and 6 bases from J, with 12 bases between. Germline-derived CDR1 and CDR2 are SGHAT and FQNNGV. The CDR3 sequence is CASRKHNLNEQFF. The DNA for the CDR3 is TGTGCCAGCAGAAAACACAATCTCAATGAGCAGTTCTTC.

The chain couples TRBV6-2 or TRBV6-3 to TRBJ1-4; 8 bases match TRBD1. J gave up 7 bases and V 0 bases, and 1 base lay outside the gene matches. The CDR3 sequence is 14 residues long. Germline V CDR1 and CDR2: MNHEY, SVGEGT. The CDR3 nucleotides read TGTGCCAGCAGTTACTCGACAGGGGTTGAAAAACTGTTTTTT. Protein: CASSYSTGVEKLFF.

This clonotype has a count of ten or more. This chain uses TRBV12-3 or TRBV12-4 with TRBJ1-2, with D unclear. The germline V and J ends were trimmed by 3 bases and 4 bases, with 6 bases remaining between them. The CDR3 sequence is 12 residues long. CDR3 DNA: TGTGCCAGCAGTTTTGTCAGCTATGGCTACACCTTC. This sequence encodes CASSFVSYGYTF.

This chain uses TRBV10-3 with TRBJ2-3; 8 positions match TRBD1. The CDR3 spans 14 residues. Germline assignment: CDR1 ENHRY and CDR2 SYGVKD. The V segment lost 11 bases and the J segment 4 bases; nucleotides outside the gene matches: 11. DNA of the CDR3: TGTGCCTCCTGGACAGGGAATAGTGCAGATACGCAGTATTTT. Protein product: CASWTGNSADTQYF.